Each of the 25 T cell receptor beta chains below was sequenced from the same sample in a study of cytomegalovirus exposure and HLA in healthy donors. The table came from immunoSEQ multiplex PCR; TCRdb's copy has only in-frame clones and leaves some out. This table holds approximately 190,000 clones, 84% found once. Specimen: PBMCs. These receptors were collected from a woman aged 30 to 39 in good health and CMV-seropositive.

Here the CDR3 DNA reads TGCAGTGGGGGGACTCAATACGAGCAGTACTTC. This translates into CSGGTQYEQYF. The chain links TRBV20-1 to TRBJ2-7; a weak D match, TRBD2 (6 bases). V lost 7 bases, J lost 4 bases, and 11 bases lay in between. The germline gives CDR1 DFQATT, CDR2 SNEGSKA (reference sequence). The CDR3 contains 11 residues.

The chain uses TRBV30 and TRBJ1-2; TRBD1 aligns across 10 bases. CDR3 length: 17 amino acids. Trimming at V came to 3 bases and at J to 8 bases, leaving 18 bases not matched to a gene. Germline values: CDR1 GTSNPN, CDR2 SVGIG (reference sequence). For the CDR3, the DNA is TGTGCCTGGAGAACCCCGGGACAGGGGCCCGGGCCCCACGGCTACACCTTC. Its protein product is CAWRTPGQGPGPHGYTF.

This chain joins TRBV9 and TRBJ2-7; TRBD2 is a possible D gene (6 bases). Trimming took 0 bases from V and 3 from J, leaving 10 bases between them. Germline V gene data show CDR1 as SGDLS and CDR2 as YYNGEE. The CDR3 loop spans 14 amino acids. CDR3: CASSVASGSYEQYF. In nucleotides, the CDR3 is TGTGCCAGCAGCGTAGCCTCCGGGAGCTACGAGCAGTACTTC. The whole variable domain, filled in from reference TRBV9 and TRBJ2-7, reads DSGVTQTPKHLITATGQRVTLRCSPRSGDLSVYWYQQSLDQGLQFLIQYYNGEERAKGNILERFSAQQFPDLHSELNLSSLELGDSALYFCASSVASGSYEQYFGPGTRLTVT.

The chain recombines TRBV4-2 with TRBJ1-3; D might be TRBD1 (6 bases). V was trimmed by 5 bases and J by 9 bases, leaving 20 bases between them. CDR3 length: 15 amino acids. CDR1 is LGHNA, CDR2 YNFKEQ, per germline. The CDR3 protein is CASSSADRGAGTIYF. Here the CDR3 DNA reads TGTGCCAGCAGCAGTGCGGACAGAGGAGCCGGCACCATATATTTT.

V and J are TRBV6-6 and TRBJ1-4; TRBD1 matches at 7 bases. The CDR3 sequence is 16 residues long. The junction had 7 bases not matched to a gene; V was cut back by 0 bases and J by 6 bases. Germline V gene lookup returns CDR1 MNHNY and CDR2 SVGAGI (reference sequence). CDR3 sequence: CASSYSRQGGDEKLFF. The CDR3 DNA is TGTGCCAGCAGTTACTCCAGACAGGGCGGGGATGAAAAACTGTTTTTT.

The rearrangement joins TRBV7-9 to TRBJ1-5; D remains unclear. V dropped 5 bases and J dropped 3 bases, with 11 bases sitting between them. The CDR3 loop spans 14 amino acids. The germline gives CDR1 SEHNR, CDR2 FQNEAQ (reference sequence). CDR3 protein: CASSGDTHNQPQHF. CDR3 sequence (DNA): TGTGCCAGCAGCGGCGACACTCACAATCAGCCCCAGCATTTT.

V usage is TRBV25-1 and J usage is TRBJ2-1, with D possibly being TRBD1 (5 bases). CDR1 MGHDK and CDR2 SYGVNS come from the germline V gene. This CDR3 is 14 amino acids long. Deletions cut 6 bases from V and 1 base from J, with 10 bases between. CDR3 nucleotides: TGTGCCAGCAGCTGGGGCCTGTCCTACAATGAGCAGTTCTTC. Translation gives CASSWGLSYNEQFF. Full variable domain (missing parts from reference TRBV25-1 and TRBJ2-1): EADIYQTPRYLVIGTGKKITLECSQTMGHDKMYWYQQDPGMELHLIHYSYGVNSTEKGDLSSESTVSRIRTEHFPLTLESARPSHTSQYLCASSWGLSYNEQFFGPGTRLTVL.

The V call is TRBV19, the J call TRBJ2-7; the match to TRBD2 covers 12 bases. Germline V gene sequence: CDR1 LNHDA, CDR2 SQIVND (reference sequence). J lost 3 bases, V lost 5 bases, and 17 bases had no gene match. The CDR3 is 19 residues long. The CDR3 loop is CASSGPTSGRKLMLYEQYF. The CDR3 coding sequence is TGTGCCAGTAGTGGACCGACTAGCGGGAGAAAGTTGATGCTCTACGAGCAGTACTTC.

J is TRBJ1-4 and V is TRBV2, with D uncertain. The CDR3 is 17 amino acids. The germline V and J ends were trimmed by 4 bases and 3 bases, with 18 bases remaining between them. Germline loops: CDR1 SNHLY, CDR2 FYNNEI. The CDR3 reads CASSVGVNIGPNEKLFF. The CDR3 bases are TGTGCCAGCAGTGTGGGAGTTAATATTGGACCTAATGAAAAACTGTTTTTT.

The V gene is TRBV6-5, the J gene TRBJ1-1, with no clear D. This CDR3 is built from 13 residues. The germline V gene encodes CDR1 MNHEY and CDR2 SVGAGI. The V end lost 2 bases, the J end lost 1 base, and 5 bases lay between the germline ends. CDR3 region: CASSYNQNTEAFF. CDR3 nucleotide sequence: TGTGCCAGCAGTTACAATCAGAACACTGAAGCTTTCTTT.

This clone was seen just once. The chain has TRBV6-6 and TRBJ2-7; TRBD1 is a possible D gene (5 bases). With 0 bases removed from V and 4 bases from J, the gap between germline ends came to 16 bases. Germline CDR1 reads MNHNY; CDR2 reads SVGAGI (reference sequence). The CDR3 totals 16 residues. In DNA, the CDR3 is TGTGCCAGCAGTTACTCGGGTTCAGGGATGGGGTACGAGCAGTACTTC. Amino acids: CASSYSGSGMGYEQYF.

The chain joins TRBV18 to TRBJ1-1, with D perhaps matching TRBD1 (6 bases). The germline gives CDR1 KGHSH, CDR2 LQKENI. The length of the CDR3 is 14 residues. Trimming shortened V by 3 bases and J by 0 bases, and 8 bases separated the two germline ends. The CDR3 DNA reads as TGTGCCAGCTCACCTGGACAGCTGAACACTGAAGCTTTCTTT. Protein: CASSPGQLNTEAFF.

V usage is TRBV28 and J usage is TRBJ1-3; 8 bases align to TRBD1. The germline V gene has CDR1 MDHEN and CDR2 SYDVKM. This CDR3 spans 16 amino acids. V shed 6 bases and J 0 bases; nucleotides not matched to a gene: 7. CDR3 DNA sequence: TGTGCCAGCAGCTTGACAGGGGCTCTCTCTGGAAACACCATATATTTT. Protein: CASSLTGALSGNTIYF.

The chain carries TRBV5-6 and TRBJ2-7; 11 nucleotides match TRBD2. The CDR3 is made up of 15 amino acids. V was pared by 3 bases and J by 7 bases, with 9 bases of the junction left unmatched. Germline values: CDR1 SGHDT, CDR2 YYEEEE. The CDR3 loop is CASSSLLAGEREQYF. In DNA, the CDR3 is TGTGCCAGCAGCTCGTTACTAGCGGGAGAGAGGGAGCAGTACTTC. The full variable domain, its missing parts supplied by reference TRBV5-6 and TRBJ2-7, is DAGVTQSPTHLIKTRGQQVTLRCSPKSGHDTVSWYQQALGQGPQFIFQYYEEEERQRGNFPDRFSGHQFPNYSSELNVNALLLGDSALYLCASSSLLAGEREQYFGPGTRLTVT.

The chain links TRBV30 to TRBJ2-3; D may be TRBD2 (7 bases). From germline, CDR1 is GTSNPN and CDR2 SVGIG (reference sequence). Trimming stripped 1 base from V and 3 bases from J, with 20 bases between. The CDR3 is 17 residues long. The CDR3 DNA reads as TGTGCCTGGAGTGATTTTAACGGGGGGCTGCGGACAGATACGCAGTATTTT. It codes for CAWSDFNGGLRTDTQYF.

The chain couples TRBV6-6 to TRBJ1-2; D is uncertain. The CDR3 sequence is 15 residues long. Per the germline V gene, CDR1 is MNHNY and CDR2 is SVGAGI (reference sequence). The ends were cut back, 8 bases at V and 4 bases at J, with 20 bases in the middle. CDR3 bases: TGTGCCAGCTTCACATCAGATTACGTTTTCTATGGCTACACCTTC. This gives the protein CASFTSDYVFYGYTF.

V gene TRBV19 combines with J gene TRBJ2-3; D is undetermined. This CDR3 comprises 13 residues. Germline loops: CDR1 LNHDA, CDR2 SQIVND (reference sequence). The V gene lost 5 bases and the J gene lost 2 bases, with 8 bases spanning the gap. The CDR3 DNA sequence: TGTGCCAGTAGTTTCCTGGCCACAGATACGCAGTATTTT. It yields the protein CASSFLATDTQYF.

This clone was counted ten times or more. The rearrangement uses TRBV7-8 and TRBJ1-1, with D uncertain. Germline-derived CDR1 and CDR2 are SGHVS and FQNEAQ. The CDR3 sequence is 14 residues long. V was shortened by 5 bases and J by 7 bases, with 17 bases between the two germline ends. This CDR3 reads CASSQTQREGEAFF. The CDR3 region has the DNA TGTGCCAGCAGCCAGACCCAGCGGGAGGGTGAAGCTTTCTTT.

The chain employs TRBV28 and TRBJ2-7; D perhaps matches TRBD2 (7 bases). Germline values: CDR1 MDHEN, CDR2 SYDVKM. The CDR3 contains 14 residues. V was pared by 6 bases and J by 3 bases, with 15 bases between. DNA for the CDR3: TGTGCCAGCAGCCTGGGGGGGGGCCGCTACGAGCAGTACTTC. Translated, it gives CASSLGGGRYEQYF.

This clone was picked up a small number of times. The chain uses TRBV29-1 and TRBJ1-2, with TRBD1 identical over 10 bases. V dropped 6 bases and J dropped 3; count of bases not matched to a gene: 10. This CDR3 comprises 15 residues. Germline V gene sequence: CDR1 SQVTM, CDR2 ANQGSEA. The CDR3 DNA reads TGCAGCGTGATCCCCCTTGGACAGGGGGACTATGGCTACACCTTC. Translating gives CSVIPLGQGDYGYTF.

As DNA, the CDR3 is TGTGCCAGCAGGAGCCGGCAGGGCACAGATACGCAGTATTTT. Translating it yields CASRSRQGTDTQYF. This chain uses TRBV6-5 with TRBJ2-3; D is unclear. Trimming took off 6 bases at V and 1 base at J, with 11 bases between the two ends. Per the germline V gene, CDR1 is MNHEY and CDR2 is SVGAGI. The CDR3 runs 14 residues.

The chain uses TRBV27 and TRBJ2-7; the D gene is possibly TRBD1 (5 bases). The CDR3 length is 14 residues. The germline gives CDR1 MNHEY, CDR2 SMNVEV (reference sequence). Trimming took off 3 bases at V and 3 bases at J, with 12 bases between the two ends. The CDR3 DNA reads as TGTGCCAGCAGTTTCTCTGACAGCTTCTACGAGCAGTACTTC. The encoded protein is CASSFSDSFYEQYF.

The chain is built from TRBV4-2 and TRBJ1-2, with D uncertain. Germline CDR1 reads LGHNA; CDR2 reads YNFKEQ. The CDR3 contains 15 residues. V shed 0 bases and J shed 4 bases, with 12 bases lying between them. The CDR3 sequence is CASSQENSPSYGYTF. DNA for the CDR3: TGTGCCAGCAGCCAAGAAAACAGTCCTTCCTATGGCTACACCTTC.

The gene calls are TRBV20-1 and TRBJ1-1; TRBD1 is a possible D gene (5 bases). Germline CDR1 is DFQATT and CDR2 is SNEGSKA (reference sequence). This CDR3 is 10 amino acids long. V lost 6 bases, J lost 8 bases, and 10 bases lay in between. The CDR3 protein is CSADPGEAFF. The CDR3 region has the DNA TGCAGTGCCGACCCAGGGGAAGCTTTCTTT.

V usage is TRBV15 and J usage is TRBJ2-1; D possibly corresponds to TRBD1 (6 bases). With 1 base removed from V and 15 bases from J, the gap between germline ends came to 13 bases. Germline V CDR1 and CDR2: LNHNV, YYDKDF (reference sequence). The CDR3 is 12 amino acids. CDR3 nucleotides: TGTGCCACCAGCAGAGGGACAGTCGGTCGGTTCTTC. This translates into CATSRGTVGRFF.